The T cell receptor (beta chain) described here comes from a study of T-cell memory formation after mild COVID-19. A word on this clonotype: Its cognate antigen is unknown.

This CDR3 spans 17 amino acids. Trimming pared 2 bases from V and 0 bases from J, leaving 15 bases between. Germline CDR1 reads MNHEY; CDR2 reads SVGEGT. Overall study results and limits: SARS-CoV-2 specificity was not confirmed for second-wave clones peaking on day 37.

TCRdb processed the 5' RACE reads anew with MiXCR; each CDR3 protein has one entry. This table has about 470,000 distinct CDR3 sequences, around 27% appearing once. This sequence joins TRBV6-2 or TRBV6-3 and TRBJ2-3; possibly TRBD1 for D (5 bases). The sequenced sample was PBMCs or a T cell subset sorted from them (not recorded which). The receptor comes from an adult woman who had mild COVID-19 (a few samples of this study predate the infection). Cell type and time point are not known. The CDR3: CASSYQGRLFSTDTQYF. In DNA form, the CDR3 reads TGTGCCAGCAGTTACCAGGGCCGCCTATTTAGCACAGATACGCAGTATTTT.